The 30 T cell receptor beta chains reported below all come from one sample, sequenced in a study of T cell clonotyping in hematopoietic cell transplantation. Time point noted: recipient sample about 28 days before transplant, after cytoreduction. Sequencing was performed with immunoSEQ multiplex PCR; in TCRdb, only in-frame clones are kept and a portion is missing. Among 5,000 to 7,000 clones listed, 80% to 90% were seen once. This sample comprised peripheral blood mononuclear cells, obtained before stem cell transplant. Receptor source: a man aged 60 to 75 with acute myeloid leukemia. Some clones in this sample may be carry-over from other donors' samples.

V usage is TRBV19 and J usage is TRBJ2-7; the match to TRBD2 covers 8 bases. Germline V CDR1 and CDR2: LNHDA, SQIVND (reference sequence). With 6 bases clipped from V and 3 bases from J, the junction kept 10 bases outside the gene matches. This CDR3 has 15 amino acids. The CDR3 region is CASRVSGRGGYEQYF. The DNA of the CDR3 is TGTGCCAGTAGAGTGAGCGGGAGAGGGGGCTACGAGCAGTACTTC.

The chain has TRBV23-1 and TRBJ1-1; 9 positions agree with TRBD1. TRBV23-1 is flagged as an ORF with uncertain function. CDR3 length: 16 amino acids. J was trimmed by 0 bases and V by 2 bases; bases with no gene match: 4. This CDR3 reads CASSQTWTGVNTEAFF. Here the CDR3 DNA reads TGCGCCAGCAGTCAAACCTGGACAGGGGTGAACACTGAAGCTTTCTTT.

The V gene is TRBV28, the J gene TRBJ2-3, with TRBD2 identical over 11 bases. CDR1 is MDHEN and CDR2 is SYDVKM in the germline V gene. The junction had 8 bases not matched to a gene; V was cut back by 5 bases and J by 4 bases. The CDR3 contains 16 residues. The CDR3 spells CASSATSGRYSDTQYF. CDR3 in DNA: TGTGCCAGCAGTGCCACTAGCGGGAGATACTCAGATACGCAGTATTTT.

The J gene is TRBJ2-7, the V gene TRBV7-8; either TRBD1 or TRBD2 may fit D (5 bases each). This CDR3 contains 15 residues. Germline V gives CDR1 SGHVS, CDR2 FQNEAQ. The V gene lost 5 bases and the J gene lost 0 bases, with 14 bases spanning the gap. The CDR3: CASSQRGVSSYEQYF. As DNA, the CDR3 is TGTGCCAGCAGCCAGAGGGGCGTTAGCTCCTACGAGCAGTACTTC.

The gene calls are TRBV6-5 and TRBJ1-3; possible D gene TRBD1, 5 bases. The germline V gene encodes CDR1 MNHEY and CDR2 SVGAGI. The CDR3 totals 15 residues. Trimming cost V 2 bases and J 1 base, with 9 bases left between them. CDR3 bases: TGTGCCAGCAGTTACGTCGGGGGGTCTGGAAACACCATATATTTT. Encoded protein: CASSYVGGSGNTIYF.

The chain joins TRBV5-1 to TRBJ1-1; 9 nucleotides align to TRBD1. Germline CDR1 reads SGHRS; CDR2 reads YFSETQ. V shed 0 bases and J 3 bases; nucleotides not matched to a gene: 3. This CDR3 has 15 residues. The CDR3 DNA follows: TGCGCCAGCAGCTTGGGACAGGGGGATGACACTGAAGCTTTCTTT. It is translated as CASSLGQGDDTEAFF.

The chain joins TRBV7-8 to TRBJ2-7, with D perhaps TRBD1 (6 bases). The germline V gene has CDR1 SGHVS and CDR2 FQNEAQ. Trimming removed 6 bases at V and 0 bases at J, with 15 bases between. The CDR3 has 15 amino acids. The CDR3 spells CASRRRQGSSYEQYF. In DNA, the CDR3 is TGTGCCAGCAGGAGACGGCAGGGGAGCTCCTACGAGCAGTACTTC.

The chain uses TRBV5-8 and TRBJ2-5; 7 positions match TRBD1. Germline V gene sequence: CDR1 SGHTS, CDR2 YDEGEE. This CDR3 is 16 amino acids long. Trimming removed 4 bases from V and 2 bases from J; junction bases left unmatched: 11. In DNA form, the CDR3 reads TGTGCCAGCAGCCTCACAGGGGTAGGGAGTCAAGAGACCCAGTACTTC. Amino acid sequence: CASSLTGVGSQETQYF.

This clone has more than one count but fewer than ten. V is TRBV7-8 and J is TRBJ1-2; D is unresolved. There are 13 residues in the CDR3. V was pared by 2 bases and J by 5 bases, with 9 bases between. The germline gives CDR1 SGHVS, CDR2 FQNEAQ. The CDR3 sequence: CASSLWPLYGYTF. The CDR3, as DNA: TGTGCCAGCAGCTTATGGCCTTTGTATGGCTACACCTTC.

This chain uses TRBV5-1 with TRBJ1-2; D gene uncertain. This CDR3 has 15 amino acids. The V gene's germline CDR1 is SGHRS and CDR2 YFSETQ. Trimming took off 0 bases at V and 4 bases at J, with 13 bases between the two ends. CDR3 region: CASSLDMPWSYGYTF. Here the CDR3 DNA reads TGCGCCAGCAGCTTGGATATGCCATGGAGCTATGGCTACACCTTC. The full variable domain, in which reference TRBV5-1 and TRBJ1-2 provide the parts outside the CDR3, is KAGVTQTPRYLIKTRGQQVTLSCSPISGHRSVSWYQQTPGQGLQFLFEYFSETQRNKGNFPGRFSGRQFSNSRSEMNVSTLELGDSALYLCASSLDMPWSYGYTFGSGTRLTVV.

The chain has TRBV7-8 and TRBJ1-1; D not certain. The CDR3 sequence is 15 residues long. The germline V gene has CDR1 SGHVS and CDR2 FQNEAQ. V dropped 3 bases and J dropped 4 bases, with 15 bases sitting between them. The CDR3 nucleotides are TGTGCCAGCAGCTTTCCTTCAAGCGAGTCCACTGAAGCTTTCTTT. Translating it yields CASSFPSSESTEAFF.

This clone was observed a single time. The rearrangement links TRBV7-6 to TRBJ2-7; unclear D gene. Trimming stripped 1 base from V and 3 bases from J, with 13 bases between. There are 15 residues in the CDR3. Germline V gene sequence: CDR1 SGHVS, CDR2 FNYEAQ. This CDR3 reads CASSLDRKSGYEQYF. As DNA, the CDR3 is TGTGCCAGCAGCTTAGACCGCAAGTCAGGCTACGAGCAGTACTTC. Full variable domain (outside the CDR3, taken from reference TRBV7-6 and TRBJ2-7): GAGVSQSPRYKVTKRGQDVALRCDPISGHVSLYWYRQALGQGPEFLTYFNYEAQQDKSGLPNDRFSAERPEGSISTLTIQRTEQRDSAMYRCASSLDRKSGYEQYFGPGTRLTVT.

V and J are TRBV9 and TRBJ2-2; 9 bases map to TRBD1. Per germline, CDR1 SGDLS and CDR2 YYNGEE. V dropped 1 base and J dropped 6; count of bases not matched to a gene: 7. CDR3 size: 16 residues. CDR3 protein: CASSVTGTGFAGELFF. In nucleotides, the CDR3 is TGTGCCAGCAGCGTAACCGGGACAGGGTTCGCCGGGGAGCTGTTTTTT. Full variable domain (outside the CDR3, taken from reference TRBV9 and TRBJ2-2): DSGVTQTPKHLITATGQRVTLRCSPRSGDLSVYWYQQSLDQGLQFLIQYYNGEERAKGNILERFSAQQFPDLHSELNLSSLELGDSALYFCASSVTGTGFAGELFFGEGSRLTVL.

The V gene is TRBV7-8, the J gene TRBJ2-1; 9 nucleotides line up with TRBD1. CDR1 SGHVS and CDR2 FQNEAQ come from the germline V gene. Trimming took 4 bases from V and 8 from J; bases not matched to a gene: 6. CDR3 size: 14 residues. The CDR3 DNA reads TGTGCCAGCAGCTCGGGACAGGGCGATCATGAGCAGTTCTTC. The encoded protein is CASSSGQGDHEQFF.

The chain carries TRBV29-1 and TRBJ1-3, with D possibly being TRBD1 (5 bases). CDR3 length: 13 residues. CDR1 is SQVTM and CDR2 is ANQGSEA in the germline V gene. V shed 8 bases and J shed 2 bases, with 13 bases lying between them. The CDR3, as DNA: TGCAGCTTCTGTGCGACAGCTGGAAACACCATATATTTT. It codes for CSFCATAGNTIYF.

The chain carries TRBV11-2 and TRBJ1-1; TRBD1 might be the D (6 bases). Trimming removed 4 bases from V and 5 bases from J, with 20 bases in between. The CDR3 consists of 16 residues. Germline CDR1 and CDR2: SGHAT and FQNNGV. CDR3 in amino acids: CASSSHAYTGITEAFF. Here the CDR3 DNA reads TGTGCCAGCAGCTCGCATGCGTACACAGGGATAACTGAAGCTTTCTTT.

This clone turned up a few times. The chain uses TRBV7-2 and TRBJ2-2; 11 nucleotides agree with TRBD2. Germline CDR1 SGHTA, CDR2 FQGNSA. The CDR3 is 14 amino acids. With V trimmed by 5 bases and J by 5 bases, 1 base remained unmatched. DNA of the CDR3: TGTGCCAGCAGCCGGACTAGCGGGACCGGGGAGCTGTTTTTT. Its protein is CASSRTSGTGELFF.

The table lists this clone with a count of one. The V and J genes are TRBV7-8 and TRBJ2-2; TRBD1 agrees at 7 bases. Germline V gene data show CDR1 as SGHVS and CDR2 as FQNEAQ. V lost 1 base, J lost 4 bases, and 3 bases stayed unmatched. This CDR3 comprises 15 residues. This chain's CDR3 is CASSLVRGSTGELFF. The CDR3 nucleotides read TGTGCCAGCAGCTTAGTCAGGGGGAGCACCGGGGAGCTGTTTTTT. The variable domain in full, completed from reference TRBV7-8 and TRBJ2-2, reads GAGVSQSPRYKVAKRGQDVALRCDPISGHVSLFWYQQALGQGPEFLTYFQNEAQLDKSGLPSDRFFAERPEGSVSTLKIQRTQQEDSAVYLCASSLVRGSTGELFFGEGSRLTVL.

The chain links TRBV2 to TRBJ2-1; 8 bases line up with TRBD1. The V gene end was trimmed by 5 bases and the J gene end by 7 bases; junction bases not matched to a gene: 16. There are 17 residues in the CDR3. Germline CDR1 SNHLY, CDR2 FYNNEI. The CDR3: CASSIQGALIAGNEQFF. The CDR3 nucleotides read TGTGCCAGCAGTATTCAGGGGGCGTTGATTGCTGGAAATGAGCAGTTCTTC.

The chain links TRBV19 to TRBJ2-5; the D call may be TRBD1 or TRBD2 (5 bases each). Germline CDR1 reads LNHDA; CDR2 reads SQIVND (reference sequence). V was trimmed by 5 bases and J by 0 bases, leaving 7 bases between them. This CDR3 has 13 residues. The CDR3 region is CASSPGHQETQYF. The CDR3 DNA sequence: TGTGCCAGTAGTCCGGGACACCAAGAGACCCAGTACTTC.

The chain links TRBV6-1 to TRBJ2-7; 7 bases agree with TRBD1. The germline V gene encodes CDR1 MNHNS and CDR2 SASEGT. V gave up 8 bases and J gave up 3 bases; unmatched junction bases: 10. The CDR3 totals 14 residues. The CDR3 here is CASRDSKQYYEQYF. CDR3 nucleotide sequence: TGTGCCAGCCGGGACAGCAAGCAATACTACGAGCAGTACTTC.

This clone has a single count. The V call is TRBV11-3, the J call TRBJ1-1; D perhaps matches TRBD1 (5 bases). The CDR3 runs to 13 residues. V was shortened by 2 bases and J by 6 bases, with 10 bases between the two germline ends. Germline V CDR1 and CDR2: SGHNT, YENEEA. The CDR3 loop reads CASSLRRGAEAFF. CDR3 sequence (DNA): TGTGCCAGCAGCTTAAGGAGGGGCGCTGAAGCTTTCTTT.

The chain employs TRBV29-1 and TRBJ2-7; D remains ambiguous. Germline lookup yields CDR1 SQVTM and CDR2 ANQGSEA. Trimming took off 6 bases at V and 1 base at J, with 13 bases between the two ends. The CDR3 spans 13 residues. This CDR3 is CSVQRSGSYEQYF. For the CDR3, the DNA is TGCAGCGTCCAAAGGTCAGGTTCCTACGAGCAGTACTTC.

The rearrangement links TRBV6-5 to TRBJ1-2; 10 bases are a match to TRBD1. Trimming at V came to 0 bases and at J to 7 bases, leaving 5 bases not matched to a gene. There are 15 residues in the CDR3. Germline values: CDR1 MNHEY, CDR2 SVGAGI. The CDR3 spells CASSYSFGTGVGYTF. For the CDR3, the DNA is TGTGCCAGCAGTTACTCTTTTGGGACAGGGGTTGGCTACACCTTC.

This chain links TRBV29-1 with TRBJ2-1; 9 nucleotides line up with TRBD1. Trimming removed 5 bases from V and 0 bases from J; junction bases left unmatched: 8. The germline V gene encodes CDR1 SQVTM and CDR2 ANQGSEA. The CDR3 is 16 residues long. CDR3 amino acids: CSVQGQGISSYNEQFF. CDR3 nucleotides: TGCAGCGTTCAAGGACAGGGGATAAGCTCCTACAATGAGCAGTTCTTC.

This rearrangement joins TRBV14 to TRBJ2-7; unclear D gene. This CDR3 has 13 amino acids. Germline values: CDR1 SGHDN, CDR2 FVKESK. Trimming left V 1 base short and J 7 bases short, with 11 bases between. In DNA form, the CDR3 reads TGTGCCAGCAGCCAAGGACTCCTCAGGGAGCAGTACTTC. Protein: CASSQGLLREQYF.

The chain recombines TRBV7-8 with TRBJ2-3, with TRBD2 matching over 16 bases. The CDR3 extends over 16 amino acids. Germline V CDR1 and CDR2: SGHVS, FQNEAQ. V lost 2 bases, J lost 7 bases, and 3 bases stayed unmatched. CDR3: CASSLKGLAGGNTQYF. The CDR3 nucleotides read TGTGCCAGCAGCTTAAAGGGACTAGCGGGAGGGAATACGCAGTATTTT.

The CDR3: CASSQSGANVLTF. The CDR3 DNA sequence: TGCGCCAGCAGCCAATCTGGGGCCAACGTCCTGACTTTC. The chain is built from TRBV4-1 and TRBJ2-6, with D unclear. V was pared by 2 bases and J by 1 base, with 0 bases between. CDR1 and CDR2 from the germline V gene are MGHRA and YSYEKL. The CDR3 sequence is 13 residues long.

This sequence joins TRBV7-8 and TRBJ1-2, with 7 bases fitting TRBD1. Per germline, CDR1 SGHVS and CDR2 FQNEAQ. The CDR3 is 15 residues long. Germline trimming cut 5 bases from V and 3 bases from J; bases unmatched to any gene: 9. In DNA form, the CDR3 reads TGTGCCAGCAGCCCCCCGACAGGGCAGGACTATGGCTACACCTTC. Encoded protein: CASSPPTGQDYGYTF. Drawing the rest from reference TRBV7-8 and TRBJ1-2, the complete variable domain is GAGVSQSPRYKVAKRGQDVALRCDPISGHVSLFWYQQALGQGPEFLTYFQNEAQLDKSGLPSDRFFAERPEGSVSTLKIQRTQQEDSAVYLCASSPPTGQDYGYTFGSGTRLTVV.

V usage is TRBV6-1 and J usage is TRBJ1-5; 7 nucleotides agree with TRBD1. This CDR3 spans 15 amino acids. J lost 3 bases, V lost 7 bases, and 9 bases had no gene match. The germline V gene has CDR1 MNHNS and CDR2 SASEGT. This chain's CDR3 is CASTFRGDSNQPQHF. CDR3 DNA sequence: TGTGCCAGCACCTTCAGGGGGGATTCCAATCAGCCCCAGCATTTT.